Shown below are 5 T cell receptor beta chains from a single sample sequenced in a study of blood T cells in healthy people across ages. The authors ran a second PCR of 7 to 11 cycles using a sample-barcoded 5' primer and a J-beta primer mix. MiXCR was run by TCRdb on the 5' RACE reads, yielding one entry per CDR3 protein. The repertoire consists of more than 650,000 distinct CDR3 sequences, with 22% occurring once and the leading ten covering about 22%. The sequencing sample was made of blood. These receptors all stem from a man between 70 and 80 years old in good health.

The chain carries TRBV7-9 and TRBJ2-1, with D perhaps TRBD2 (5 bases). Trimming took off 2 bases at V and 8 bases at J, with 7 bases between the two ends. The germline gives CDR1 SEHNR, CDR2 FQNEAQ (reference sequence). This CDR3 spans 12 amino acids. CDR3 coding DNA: TGTGCCAGCAGCTTACCGGGGTATGAGCAGTTCTTC. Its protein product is CASSLPGYEQFF. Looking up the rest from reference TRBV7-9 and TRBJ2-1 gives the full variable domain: DTGVSQNPRHKITKRGQNVTFRCDPISEHNRLYWYRQTLGQGPEFLTYFQNEAQLEKSRLLSDRFSAERPKGSFSTLEIQRTEQGDSAMYLCASSLPGYEQFFGPGTRLTVL.

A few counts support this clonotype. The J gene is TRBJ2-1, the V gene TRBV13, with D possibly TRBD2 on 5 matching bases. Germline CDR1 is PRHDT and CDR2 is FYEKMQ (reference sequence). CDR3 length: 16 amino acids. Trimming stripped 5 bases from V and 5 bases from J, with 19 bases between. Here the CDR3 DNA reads TGTGCCAGCAGCCTTCTTGGAGGTACTAGGCACAATGAGCAGTTCTTC. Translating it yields CASSLLGGTRHNEQFF.

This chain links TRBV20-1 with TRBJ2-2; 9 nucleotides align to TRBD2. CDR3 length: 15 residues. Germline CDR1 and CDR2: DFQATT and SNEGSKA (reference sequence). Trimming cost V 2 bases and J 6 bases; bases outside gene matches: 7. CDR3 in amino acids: CSARIRLAGSGELFF. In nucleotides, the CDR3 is TGCAGTGCTAGAATCAGGCTAGCGGGATCCGGGGAGCTGTTTTTT.

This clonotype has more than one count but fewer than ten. CDR3 region: CASSLSPDYYEQFF. The CDR3 bases are TGCGCCAGCAGCCTAAGCCCGGACTATTATGAGCAGTTCTTC. The chain couples TRBV4-1 to TRBJ2-1, with a weak D call TRBD2 (6 bases). CDR3 length: 14 residues. CDR1 is MGHRA, CDR2 YSYEKL, per germline. Trimming left V 4 bases short and J 8 bases short, with 15 bases between.

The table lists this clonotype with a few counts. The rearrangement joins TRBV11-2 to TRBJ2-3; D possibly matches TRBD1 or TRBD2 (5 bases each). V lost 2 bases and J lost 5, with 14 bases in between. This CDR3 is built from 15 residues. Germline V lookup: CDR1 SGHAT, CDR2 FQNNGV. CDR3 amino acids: CASSLQGRAGDTQYF. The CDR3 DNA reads TGTGCCAGCAGCTTACAGGGACGGGCCGGAGATACGCAGTATTTT.